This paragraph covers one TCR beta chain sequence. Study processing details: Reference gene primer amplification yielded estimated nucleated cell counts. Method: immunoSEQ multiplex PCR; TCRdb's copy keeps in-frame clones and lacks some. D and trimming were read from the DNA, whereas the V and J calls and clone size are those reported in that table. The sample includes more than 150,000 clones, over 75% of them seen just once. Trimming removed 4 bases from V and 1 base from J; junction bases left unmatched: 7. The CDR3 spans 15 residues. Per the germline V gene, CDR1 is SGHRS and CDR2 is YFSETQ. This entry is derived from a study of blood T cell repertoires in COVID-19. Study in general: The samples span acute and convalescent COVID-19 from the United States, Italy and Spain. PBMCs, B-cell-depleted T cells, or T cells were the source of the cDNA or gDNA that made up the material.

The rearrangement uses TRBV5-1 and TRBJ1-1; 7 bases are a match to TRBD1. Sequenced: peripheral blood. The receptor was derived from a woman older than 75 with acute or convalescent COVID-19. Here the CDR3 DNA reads TGCGCCAGCAGCATGACAGGGCTTGGGAACACTGAAGCTTTCTTT. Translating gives CASSMTGLGNTEAFF.